Listed below are T cell receptor beta chains from one sample, sequenced in a study of CD8 T cells in ankylosing spondylitis. TCRdb passed the 5' RACE reads through MiXCR, listing each CDR3 protein once. The profile shows approximately 140,000 distinct CDR3 sequences, 44% of them singletons. The source material was synovial fluid, either unsorted or a sorted T cell fraction (not recorded which). Source of these receptors: a male donor with ankylosing spondylitis. Both conserved end residues are part of each CDR3. D genes are given only for firm matches. Clone size, where shown, is once, few, many, or a class for clones that have expanded.

.,TRBV9,.,TRBJ1-4,TGTGCCAGCAGCATCCGGACCGGGACGGCTAATGAAAAACTGTTTTTT,CASSIRTGTANEKLFF
.,TRBV7-3,.,TRBJ2-7,TGTGCCAGCAGCTTGGGACTCGGAAGCTCCTACGAGCAGTACTTC,CASSLGLGSSYEQYF
.,TRBV27,many,TRBJ2-3,TGTGCCAGCAGTACAACGGGACGTAGCACAGATACGCAGTATTTT,CASSTTGRSTDTQYF
.,TRBV27,few,TRBJ1-1,TGTGCCAGCAGTTTACTACCCGTCGGGGGGGGGTTGGGAGCTTTCTTT,CASSLLPVGGGLGAFF
TRBD2,TRBV5-1,many,TRBJ2-1,TGCGCCAGCAGGACTAGCGGCGGCAATGAGCAGTTCTTC,CASRTSGGNEQFF
TRBD2,TRBV28,.,TRBJ2-1,TGTGCCAGCAGAAGTCCGGGACTAGCGGTTTACAATGAGCAGTTCTTC,CASRSPGLAVYNEQFF
.,TRBV4-3,.,TRBJ2-3,TGCGCCAGCAGCCCCACCAGGTGGGCTAGGGAAGATACGCAGTATTTT,CASSPTRWAREDTQYF
.,TRBV15,.,TRBJ1-2,TGTGCCACCAGCAGAGGGTGGAGGGATGGCTACACCTTC,CATSRGWRDGYTF
.,TRBV5-1,.,TRBJ2-5,TGCGCCAGCAGCTTGGATGCCGCGTGGGAGGAGACCCAGTACTTC,CASSLDAAWEETQYF
.,TRBV9,.,TRBJ2-7,TGTGCCAGCAGCGCCTCAGGGAGTTACTCCTACGAGCAGTACTTC,CASSASGSYSYEQYF
.,TRBV6-5,few,TRBJ1-4,TGTGCCAGCAGTTCCTTCACAGGGAAGGGTGAAAAACTGTTTTTT,CASSSFTGKGEKLFF
.,TRBV20-1,few,TRBJ1-6,TGCAGTATCAGAGGGTATTCACCCCTCCACTTT,CSIRGYSPLHF
.,TRBV11-1,few,TRBJ2-2,TGTGCCAGCAGCTTAGGACCGGTCCTCGCGAACACCGGGGAGCTGTTTTTT,CASSLGPVLANTGELFF
.,TRBV4-3,.,TRBJ2-2,TGCGCCAGCAGCCGTACCCTCACCGGGGAGCTGTTTTTT,CASSRTLTGELFF
TRBD1,TRBV7-9,many,TRBJ1-1,TGTGCCAGCAGCTCCTGGACAGGGGGCTACACTGAAGCTTTCTTT,CASSSWTGGYTEAFF
TRBD1,TRBV20-1,.,TRBJ1-1,TGCAGTGCTAGCTACAGGGGAGTTACTGAAGCTTTCTTT,CSASYRGVTEAFF
.,TRBV2,many,TRBJ2-7,TGTGCCAGCAGTGAAGGGGACGCGGGGTTCTACGAGCAGTACTTC,CASSEGDAGFYEQYF
TRBD1,TRBV7-3,.,TRBJ1-5,TGTGCCAGCAGCCTACAGGGGATCAATCAGCCCCAGCATTTT,CASSLQGINQPQHF
TRBD1,TRBV5-1,many,TRBJ2-7,TGCGCCAGCAGCTTGTGGGACAGGTCGTCTACCTACGAGCAGTACTTC,CASSLWDRSSTYEQYF
.,TRBV4-1,few,TRBJ2-1,TGCGCCAGCAGCCAAGATTTCCCGGCTCGTGAGCAGTTCTTC,CASSQDFPAREQFF
.,TRBV11-2,few,TRBJ2-1,TGTGCCAGCAGCTCCCCCCGTAGTTACAATGAGCAGTTCTTC,CASSSPRSYNEQFF
.,TRBV5-1,.,TRBJ2-5,TGCGCCAGCAGCATCCCAGTATACAGGCAAGAGACCCAGTACTTC,CASSIPVYRQETQYF
.,TRBV5-5,.,TRBJ1-1,TGTGCCAGCAGACCCTACTGGAACACTGAAGCTTTCTTT,CASRPYWNTEAFF
.,TRBV7-9,once,TRBJ2-5,TGTGCCAGCAGCTTAGGTACTGGAGGGCAAGAGACCCAGTACTTC,CASSLGTGGQETQYF
.,TRBV13,.,TRBJ1-2,TGTGCCAGCAGCTTGAGGGCTTGGAATGGCTACACCTTC,CASSLRAWNGYTF
.,TRBV20-1,few,TRBJ1-2,TGCAGTGCTAGAGATATCACAGACTATGGCTACACCTTC,CSARDITDYGYTF